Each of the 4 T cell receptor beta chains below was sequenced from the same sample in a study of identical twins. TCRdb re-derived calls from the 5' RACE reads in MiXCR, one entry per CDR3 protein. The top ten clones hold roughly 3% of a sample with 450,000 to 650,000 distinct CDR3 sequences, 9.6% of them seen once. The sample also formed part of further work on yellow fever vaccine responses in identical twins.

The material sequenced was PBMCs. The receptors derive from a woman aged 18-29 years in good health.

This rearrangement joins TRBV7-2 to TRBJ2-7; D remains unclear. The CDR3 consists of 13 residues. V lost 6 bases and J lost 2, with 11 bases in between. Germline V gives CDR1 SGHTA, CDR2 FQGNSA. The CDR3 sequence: CASSPDPAYEQYF. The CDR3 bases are TGTGCCAGCAGTCCGGACCCGGCCTACGAGCAGTACTTC.

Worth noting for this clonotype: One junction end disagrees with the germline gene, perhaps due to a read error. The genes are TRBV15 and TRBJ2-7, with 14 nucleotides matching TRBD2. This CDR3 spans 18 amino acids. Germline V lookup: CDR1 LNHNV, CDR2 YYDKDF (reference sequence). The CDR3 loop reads CATSTGGLAGGSSHEQYF. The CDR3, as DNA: TGTGCCACAAGCACAGGAGGACTAGCGGGAGGTAGCTCCCACGAGCAGTACTTC.

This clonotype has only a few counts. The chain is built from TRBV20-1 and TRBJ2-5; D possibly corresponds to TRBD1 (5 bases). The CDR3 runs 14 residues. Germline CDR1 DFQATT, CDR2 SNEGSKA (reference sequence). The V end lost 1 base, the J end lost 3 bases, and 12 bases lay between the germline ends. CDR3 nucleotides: TGCAGTGCTAGAGTCAGGGTGACAAAAGAGACCCAGTACTTC. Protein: CSARVRVTKETQYF.

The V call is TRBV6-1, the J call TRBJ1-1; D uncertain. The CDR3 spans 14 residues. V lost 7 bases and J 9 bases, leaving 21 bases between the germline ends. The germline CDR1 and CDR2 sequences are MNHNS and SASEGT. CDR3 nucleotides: TGTGCCAGCACCAACTACCGAGAGGCAGAAAAAGCTTTCTTT. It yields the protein CASTNYREAEKAFF.